Each of the 14 T cell receptor beta chains below was sequenced from the same sample in a study of radiotherapy plus CTLA-4 blockade in lung cancer. TCRdb's copy holds only in-frame clones and misses some; the assay was immunoSEQ multiplex PCR. The sample holds roughly 69,000 clones, roughly four fifths seen once. Sequenced material: peripheral blood, taken from a patient treated with radiotherapy plus ipilimumab. The receptors shown here come from a human donor with non-small cell lung cancer whose response to radiotherapy plus ipilimumab could not be evaluated. Some clones in this sample may be carry-over from other donors' samples.

This chain joins TRBV7-8 and TRBJ2-5; 9 bases line up with TRBD2. Matching the DNA end better, TRBJ2-7 makes the J call doubtful. The CDR3 has 15 residues. Germline V lookup: CDR1 SGHVS, CDR2 FQNEAQ. The CDR3 reads CASSFSSGGRYEQYF. The CDR3 DNA is TGTGCCAGCAGCTTCTCGAGCGGGGGGAGGTACGAGCAGTACTTC.

J is TRBJ2-6 and V is TRBV5-1, with D tentatively TRBD2 (5 bases). Germline V CDR1 and CDR2: SGHRS, YFSETQ. Trimming pared 4 bases from V and 2 bases from J, leaving 16 bases between. This CDR3 has 17 residues. The CDR3 sequence: CASSPFSRAAGANVLTF. In DNA, the CDR3 is TGCGCCAGCAGCCCCTTCTCGAGGGCGGCTGGGGCCAACGTCCTGACTTTC.

The chain employs TRBV6-1 and TRBJ2-5; perhaps TRBD2 as D (6 bases). Gene TRBJ2-7 matches the end of the DNA better, so the J call may be wrong. Germline V gene data show CDR1 as MNHNS and CDR2 as SASEGT. The CDR3 runs 14 residues. CDR3 DNA sequence: TGTGCCAGCAGTGGGCCGGGGGAAGCCCTCGAGCAGTACTTC. This translates into CASSGPGEALEQYF.

The V gene is TRBV9, the J gene TRBJ2-5; TRBD1 matches 7 bases. The DNA end is more similar to TRBJ2-7, so the J call may be wrong. The CDR3 is 15 amino acids. Germline V CDR1 and CDR2: SGDLS, YYNGEE. CDR3 region: CASSVGGTAPYEQYF. The CDR3 DNA reads as TGTGCCAGCAGCGTAGGTGGGACAGCACCCTACGAGCAGTACTTC.

The genes are TRBV4-2 and TRBJ1-1; D is perhaps TRBD1 (5 bases). V was clipped by 4 bases and J by 1 base, with 13 bases between them. Per germline, CDR1 LGHNA and CDR2 YNFKEQ. The CDR3 is made up of 15 amino acids. The CDR3 here is CASSLEPQGNTEAFF. In nucleotides, the CDR3 is TGTGCCAGCAGCCTCGAACCCCAGGGGAACACTGAAGCTTTCTTT.

This chain joins TRBV20-1 and TRBJ2-1; a weak D match, TRBD1 (6 bases). There are 11 residues in the CDR3. Germline V lookup: CDR1 DFQATT, CDR2 SNEGSKA (reference sequence). V was trimmed by 4 bases and J by 9 bases, leaving 10 bases between them. CDR3 nucleotide sequence: TGCAGTGCTACAGGGGACGCTGAGCAGTTCTTC. Amino acids: CSATGDAEQFF.

V is TRBV5-1 and J is TRBJ2-5; a weak D match, TRBD1 (5 bases). The germline V gene encodes CDR1 SGHRS and CDR2 YFSETQ. The V end lost 0 bases, the J end lost 4 bases, and 7 bases lay between the germline ends. The CDR3 contains 13 residues. CDR3 in DNA: TGCGCCAGCAGCTTGGAAGGGGCAGAGACCCAGTACTTC. Amino acid sequence: CASSLEGAETQYF.

This clone was detected only a few times. This chain connects TRBV10-3 to TRBJ1-6, with D perhaps matching TRBD1 (5 bases). Germline V lookup: CDR1 ENHRY, CDR2 SYGVKD. The CDR3 loop spans 15 amino acids. V lost 3 bases and J lost 7, with 13 bases in between. This CDR3 reads CAISEGDSSNSPLHF. The CDR3 DNA is TGTGCCATCAGTGAAGGAGACAGTTCAAATTCACCCCTCCACTTT.

The chain recombines TRBV7-2 with TRBJ1-3, with D hard to call. This CDR3 spans 14 amino acids. V lost 5 bases to trimming and J lost 8 bases, with 16 bases between them. The germline CDR1 and CDR2 sequences are SGHTA and FQGNSA. The CDR3 bases are TGTGCCAGCAGCCAACTAGGACTCTCGGACACCATATATTTT. It specifies CASSQLGLSDTIYF.

The chain has TRBV15 and TRBJ2-5, with no clear D. With 0 bases removed from V and 1 base from J, the gap between germline ends came to 3 bases. Germline CDR1 reads LNHNV; CDR2 reads YYDKDF (reference sequence). The CDR3 runs to 13 residues. For the CDR3, the DNA is TGTGCCACCAGCAGAGATATCCAAGAGACCCAGTACTTC. Amino acid sequence: CATSRDIQETQYF.

The rearrangement links TRBV27 to TRBJ1-1; TRBD1 might be the D (6 bases). Trimming left V 3 bases short and J 0 bases short, with 11 bases between. Germline-derived CDR1 and CDR2 are MNHEY and SMNVEV (reference sequence). The CDR3 has 15 amino acids. The CDR3 spells CASSFSTGMNTEAFF. The CDR3 DNA is TGTGCCAGCAGTTTCTCGACAGGCATGAACACTGAAGCTTTCTTT.

The rearrangement links TRBV18 to TRBJ2-1; 8 nucleotides line up with TRBD2. CDR3 length: 14 residues. CDR1 is KGHSH, CDR2 LQKENI, per germline. Trimming took 3 bases from V and 10 from J; bases not matched to a gene: 8. The CDR3 here is CASSPQRGFSEQFF. The CDR3 bases are TGTGCCAGCTCACCTCAGCGGGGGTTTAGCGAGCAGTTCTTC.

The sample holds a few counts of this clone. V is TRBV29-1 and J is TRBJ1-1; tentative D call: TRBD1 (6 bases). This CDR3 has 14 residues. Germline V gene lookup returns CDR1 SQVTM and CDR2 ANQGSEA. Trimming stripped 5 bases from V and 4 bases from J, with 17 bases between. The CDR3 region has the DNA TGCAGCGTTTTGGGGGGGGCGGGTAGCACTGAAGCTTTCTTT. This gives the protein CSVLGGAGSTEAFF.

The V call is TRBV10-3, the J call TRBJ1-1; no firm D call. The V end was cut by 4 bases, the J end by 7 bases, with 7 bases between. The CDR3 has 11 amino acids. Germline V gene lookup returns CDR1 ENHRY and CDR2 SYGVKD. This CDR3 is CAISGGLEAFF. The DNA of the CDR3 is TGTGCCATCAGTGGCGGGCTTGAAGCTTTCTTT.